Below are 13 T cell receptor beta chains sequenced from a single sample in a study of blood T cell repertoires in COVID-19. Sequenced by immunoSEQ multiplex PCR; TCRdb stores in-frame clones only, minus some. Here the sample spans approximately 230,000 clones, around nine tenths being singletons. The sequenced material came from PBMCs or T cells enriched from blood (not recorded which). The receptors here all came from a woman aged 30 to 39 who had recovered from COVID-19.

The gene calls are TRBV4-1 and TRBJ1-2; 7 nucleotides line up with TRBD1. The trim removed 4 bases at V and 8 bases at J, leaving 13 bases unmatched. This CDR3 is 15 amino acids long. The germline gives CDR1 MGHRA, CDR2 YSYEKL. CDR3 loop: CASSRGTGTARGYTF. The DNA for the CDR3 is TGCGCCAGCAGCCGAGGTACCGGGACAGCGCGCGGCTACACCTTC.

V gene TRBV7-2 combines with J gene TRBJ2-1; 9 positions agree with TRBD2. The CDR3 loop spans 21 amino acids. Germline lookup yields CDR1 SGHTA and CDR2 FQGNSA. V was pared by 0 bases and J by 0 bases, with 15 bases of the junction left unmatched. CDR3 DNA: TGTGCCAGCAGCTTAGCACGGGGGTTGCGGCTAGCGGGGAGCTCCTACAATGAGCAGTTCTTC. Its translation: CASSLARGLRLAGSSYNEQFF.

The gene calls are TRBV15 and TRBJ1-5, with D perhaps matching TRBD1 (5 bases). The V end was cut by 0 bases, the J end by 0 bases, with 18 bases between. In germline, CDR1 is LNHNV, CDR2 YYDKDF (reference sequence). The CDR3 runs to 19 residues. The CDR3 nucleotides read TGTGCCACCAGCAGAGATCTCCCAACAGGCGAATATAGCAATCAGCCCCAGCATTTT. It codes for CATSRDLPTGEYSNQPQHF.

The chain employs TRBV6-2 or TRBV6-3 and TRBJ2-7; D perhaps matches TRBD1 (5 bases). CDR1 and CDR2 (germline): MNHEY, SVGEGT. The CDR3 covers 13 residues. V shed 6 bases and J shed 1 base, with 10 bases lying between them. This CDR3 reads CASSRTGSYEQYF. The CDR3 DNA is TGTGCCAGCAGCCGCACAGGTTCCTACGAGCAGTACTTC.

This clone was detected a few times. The chain has TRBV30 and TRBJ1-5; a possible D gene is TRBD1 (5 bases). CDR1 is GTSNPN and CDR2 is SVGIG in the germline V gene (reference sequence). V was shortened by 1 base and J by 6 bases, with 10 bases between the two germline ends. This CDR3 region has 13 residues. The chain's CDR3 is CAWSGGDTQPQHF. As DNA, the CDR3 is TGTGCCTGGAGTGGGGGGGATACTCAGCCCCAGCATTTT.

The V and J genes are TRBV5-8 and TRBJ2-2; 12 bases match TRBD2. Germline CDR1 SGHTS, CDR2 YDEGEE. The CDR3 runs to 19 residues. V trimming: 1 base; J trimming: 0 bases; junction bases outside the gene matches: 7. Here the CDR3 DNA reads TGTGCCAGCAGCTTGTTTCTCGGACTAGCGGGACCGAACACCGGGGAGCTGTTTTTT. Its translation is CASSLFLGLAGPNTGELFF.

The V and J genes are TRBV19 and TRBJ1-2; D is unclear. The CDR3 consists of 15 residues. The V gene's germline CDR1 is LNHDA and CDR2 SQIVND (reference sequence). The V gene lost 5 bases and the J gene lost 4 bases, with 17 bases spanning the gap. For the CDR3, the DNA is TGTGCCAGTAGTGTAAAACCCCGGGAGAGCTATGGCTACACCTTC. This codes for CASSVKPRESYGYTF.

The V and J genes are TRBV20-1 and TRBJ2-5; D is perhaps TRBD2 (5 bases). The length of the CDR3 is 11 residues. The germline V gene has CDR1 DFQATT and CDR2 SNEGSKA (reference sequence). Trimming shortened V by 3 bases and J by 5 bases, and 7 bases separated the two germline ends. CDR3 loop: CSASSGETQYF. The DNA of the CDR3 is TGCAGTGCTAGTTCGGGGGAGACCCAGTACTTC.

The chain links TRBV5-4 to TRBJ2-1; 9 positions match TRBD1. The CDR3 is 18 residues long. Germline-derived CDR1 and CDR2 are SGHNT and YYREEE (reference sequence). V shed 3 bases, J shed 3 bases, and the junction held 13 bases outside the gene matches. DNA of the CDR3: TGTGCCAGCAGCTCCCGAACCCGGGACAGGGAACGCTACAATGAGCAGTTCTTC. Translating gives CASSSRTRDRERYNEQFF.

This sequence joins TRBV29-1 and TRBJ1-1, with 8 bases aligning to TRBD1. Germline CDR1 reads SQVTM; CDR2 reads ANQGSEA. V shed 4 bases and J 4 bases; nucleotides not matched to a gene: 11. The CDR3 is 15 amino acids. CDR3 protein: CSVGEGQGAITEAFF. The CDR3 DNA sequence: TGCAGCGTTGGGGAAGGGCAGGGGGCAATCACTGAAGCTTTCTTT.

The chain combines TRBV28 with TRBJ1-1; 7 bases fit TRBD1. The junction had 4 bases not matched to a gene; V was cut back by 5 bases and J by 1 base. The CDR3 is made up of 14 amino acids. Germline CDR1 reads MDHEN; CDR2 reads SYDVKM. This chain's CDR3 is CASSPGTANTEAFF. The CDR3 nucleotides read TGTGCCAGCAGTCCCGGGACAGCGAACACTGAAGCTTTCTTT. Based on the CDR3 plus reference TRBV28 and TRBJ1-1, the full variable domain is DVKVTQSSRYLVKRTGEKVFLECVQDMDHENMFWYRQDPGLGLRLIYFSYDVKMKEKGDIPEGYSVSREKKERFSLILESASTNQTSMYLCASSPGTANTEAFFGQGTRLTVV.

The CDR3 here is CASSSANQGEDYGYTF. The CDR3 DNA follows: TGTGCCAGCAGTTCAGCAAACCAAGGGGAGGACTATGGCTACACCTTC. The chain has TRBV28 and TRBJ1-2; maybe TRBD1 (5 bases). Germline CDR1 reads MDHEN; CDR2 reads SYDVKM. Trimming took 4 bases from V and 3 from J, leaving 18 bases between them. This CDR3 is built from 16 residues.

This clone was counted once. The chain recombines TRBV19 with TRBJ2-3; possibly TRBD2 for D (6 bases). V was shortened by 1 base and J by 4 bases, with 6 bases between the two germline ends. This CDR3 comprises 13 residues. CDR1 is LNHDA and CDR2 is SQIVND in the germline V gene (reference sequence). CDR3 region: CASSIGGADTQYF. DNA for the CDR3: TGTGCCAGTAGTATAGGGGGGGCAGATACGCAGTATTTT.